What follows are 26 T cell receptor beta chains derived from one specimen sequenced in a study of blood T cell repertoires in COVID-19. This table comes from immunoSEQ multiplex PCR, and its TCRdb copy is limited to in-frame clones, with some not included. The sample yields over 200,000 clones, around 89% seen once. The sample was peripheral blood. The receptor source for this set is a man younger than 40 with COVID-19, enrolled during active disease.

This clone came up once. V is TRBV11-3 and J is TRBJ2-1; TRBD1 agrees at 7 bases. The CDR3 has 15 amino acids. Trimming removed 5 bases from V and 2 bases from J; junction bases left unmatched: 6. Germline V gene sequence: CDR1 SGHNT, CDR2 YENEEA. The CDR3 region has the DNA TGTGCCAGCAGCCGACAGGGCCGGGCCTACAATGAGCAGTTCTTC. This sequence encodes CASSRQGRAYNEQFF.

The genes are TRBV7-6 and TRBJ2-2; 11 bases align to TRBD2. The ends lost 4 bases at V and 6 bases at J; junction bases unmatched: 4. This CDR3 region has 15 residues. The germline V gene encodes CDR1 SGHVS and CDR2 FNYEAQ. CDR3 DNA: TGTGCCAGCAGCTGGGGACTAGCGGATGCCGGGGAGCTGTTTTTT. It codes for CASSWGLADAGELFF.

The chain employs TRBV6-5 and TRBJ1-1; D uncertain. Germline V gives CDR1 MNHEY, CDR2 SVGAGI. This CDR3 is built from 13 residues. The V end lost 5 bases, the J end lost 1 base, and 8 bases lay between the germline ends. CDR3 sequence: CASSTRQNTEAFF. CDR3 DNA sequence: TGTGCCAGCAGTACACGACAGAACACTGAAGCTTTCTTT.

The chain couples TRBV4-3 to TRBJ2-7, with TRBD2 identical over 11 bases. Germline assignment: CDR1 LGHNA and CDR2 YSLEER. CDR3 length: 19 residues. Trimming at V came to 0 bases and at J to 3 bases, leaving 13 bases not matched to a gene. CDR3 sequence: CASSQEVTSGSGDYYEQYF. Here the CDR3 DNA reads TGCGCCAGCAGCCAAGAGGTAACTAGCGGGAGTGGGGATTACTACGAGCAGTACTTC.

The genes are TRBV11-2 and TRBJ1-2, with D maybe TRBD1 (5 bases). With 1 base removed from V and 8 bases from J, the gap between germline ends came to 14 bases. Germline lookup yields CDR1 SGHAT and CDR2 FQNNGV. The CDR3 runs to 14 residues. CDR3 amino acids: CASSLVPGSEGYTF. The CDR3 DNA is TGTGCCAGCAGCTTAGTTCCAGGGTCGGAGGGCTACACCTTC.

The J gene is TRBJ2-7, the V gene TRBV10-3, with TRBD1 identical over 7 bases. This CDR3 has 11 amino acids. CDR1 is ENHRY, CDR2 SYGVKD, per germline. The J segment lost 6 bases and the V segment lost 6 bases, leaving 2 bases of the junction unmatched. CDR3 in amino acids: CAISDRVEQYF. The CDR3 coding sequence is TGTGCCATCAGCGACAGGGTCGAGCAGTACTTC.

CDR3 sequence reads: CASSLSGQGVSYEQYF. The CDR3 nucleotides are TGCGCCAGCAGCTTGTCCGGACAGGGGGTATCCTACGAGCAGTACTTC. The J gene is TRBJ2-7, the V gene TRBV5-1; 10 bases are shared with TRBD1. In germline, CDR1 is SGHRS, CDR2 YFSETQ. The CDR3 is made up of 16 amino acids. Trimming took 1 base from V and 1 from J; bases not matched to a gene: 5.

V is TRBV25-1 and J is TRBJ2-1; D ambiguous. V was pared by 1 base and J by 0 bases, with 4 bases between. CDR3 length: 14 residues. CDR1 is MGHDK, CDR2 SYGVNS, per germline. In DNA, the CDR3 is TGTGCCAGCAGTGAATCAGGCTCCTACAATGAGCAGTTCTTC. As protein: CASSESGSYNEQFF.

The V gene is TRBV6-2 or TRBV6-3, the J gene TRBJ2-5; D perhaps matches TRBD1 (7 bases). V was shortened by 4 bases and J by 4 bases, with 16 bases between the two germline ends. CDR1 MNHEY and CDR2 SVGEGT come from the germline V gene. CDR3 length: 15 amino acids. CDR3 DNA sequence: TGTGCCAGCAGTTTATCCCCAGGGGGAGGAGAGACCCAGTACTTC. This translates into CASSLSPGGGETQYF.

This clone was seen a handful of times. The V and J genes are TRBV27 and TRBJ2-7, with 10 bases matching TRBD1. The V segment lost 8 bases and the J segment 6 bases; nucleotides outside the gene matches: 4. The germline V gene has CDR1 MNHEY and CDR2 SMNVEV (reference sequence). This CDR3 has 12 residues. This CDR3 is CASWDRGTEQYF. The CDR3 bases are TGTGCCAGCTGGGACAGGGGCACCGAGCAGTACTTC.

The V gene is TRBV4-1, the J gene TRBJ1-6, with 11 bases matching TRBD1. With 6 bases clipped from V and 10 bases from J, the junction kept 11 bases outside the gene matches. Germline assignment: CDR1 MGHRA and CDR2 YSYEKL. This CDR3 has 16 residues. The DNA of the CDR3 is TGCGCCAGCAGGGAGAGGGGGGGACAGGGGGGATCACCCCTCCACTTT. It is translated as CASRERGGQGGSPLHF.

This clone came up many times. The chain carries TRBV6-2 or TRBV6-3 and TRBJ2-5; 7 positions match TRBD2. Germline values: CDR1 MNHEY, CDR2 SVGEGT. Trimming removed 5 bases from V and 1 base from J; junction bases left unmatched: 4. CDR3 length equals 14 residues. CDR3 in amino acids: CASSRREVQETQYF. CDR3 in DNA: TGTGCCAGCAGTCGTCGGGAGGTCCAAGAGACCCAGTACTTC.

To note about this clone: The same CDR3 also results from other DNA sequences found in this sample. The chain couples TRBV3-1 (or the pseudogene TRBV3-2) to TRBJ2-3; 9 bases fit TRBD2. From germline, CDR1 is LGHDT and CDR2 YNNKEL (reference sequence). V shed 1 base and J 2 bases; nucleotides not matched to a gene: 4. The length of the CDR3 is 16 residues. The CDR3 bases are TGTGCCAGCAGCCAAGGACTAGCGGAGATCACAGATACGCAGTATTTT. Its translation: CASSQGLAEITDTQYF.

This clone was detected only a few times. This chain connects TRBV6-6 to TRBJ1-1, with 7 bases identical to TRBD1. With 2 bases clipped from V and 7 bases from J, the junction kept 13 bases outside the gene matches. This CDR3 is 16 amino acids long. Germline V CDR1 and CDR2: MNHNY, SVGAGI (reference sequence). For the CDR3, the DNA is TGTGCCAGCAGTTACCGGAAGGGGGCGTTGGAAAATGAAGCTTTCTTT. Encoded protein: CASSYRKGALENEAFF.

The rearrangement uses TRBV7-3 and TRBJ1-2, with D maybe TRBD1 (5 bases). The CDR3 spans 14 residues. V was pared by 1 base and J by 7 bases, with 13 bases between. CDR1 is SGHTA, CDR2 FQGTGA, per germline. CDR3 DNA sequence: TGTGCCAGCAGCTTAAACTTCCAGGGCGTTGGCTACACCTTC. Residues: CASSLNFQGVGYTF.

This chain connects TRBV3-1 (or the pseudogene TRBV3-2) to TRBJ1-4, with a tentative D call TRBD1 (5 bases). Germline-derived CDR1 and CDR2 are LGHDT and YNNKEL (reference sequence). This CDR3 comprises 17 residues. Trimming took off 1 base at V and 7 bases at J, with 19 bases between the two ends. This CDR3 is CASSQGLLGREVEKLFF. CDR3 bases: TGTGCCAGCAGCCAAGGCCTGCTGGGCAGGGAGGTTGAAAAACTGTTTTTT.

CDR3 residues: CASSLGLTPGTEAFF. Written as DNA, the CDR3 is TGCGCCAGCAGCCTGGGACTCACCCCGGGGACTGAAGCTTTCTTT. The rearrangement links TRBV4-3 to TRBJ1-1; tentative D call: TRBD1 (5 bases). From germline, CDR1 is LGHNA and CDR2 YSLEER. The length of the CDR3 is 15 residues. Trimming pared 4 bases from V and 5 bases from J, leaving 17 bases between.

The rearrangement uses TRBV27 and TRBJ1-4; 9 bases agree with TRBD1. This CDR3 has 16 residues. Trimming removed 4 bases from V and 4 bases from J; junction bases left unmatched: 7. Germline V gene lookup returns CDR1 MNHEY and CDR2 SMNVEV (reference sequence). CDR3 bases: TGTGCCAGCAGTTCACGCCGGACAGGGGTTAATGAAAAACTGTTTTTT. It yields the protein CASSSRRTGVNEKLFF.

The chain carries TRBV27 and TRBJ2-7; D is possibly TRBD1 (5 bases). The CDR3 extends over 15 amino acids. CDR1 and CDR2 from the germline V gene are MNHEY and SMNVEV (reference sequence). Trimming took off 3 bases at V and 1 base at J, with 13 bases between the two ends. CDR3 in amino acids: CASSLTVLGSYEQYF. The CDR3 DNA is TGTGCCAGCAGTTTGACAGTTTTAGGGTCCTACGAGCAGTACTTC.

V usage is TRBV24-1 and J usage is TRBJ2-1; the D gene is possibly TRBD2 (7 bases). Trimming took 8 bases from V and 7 from J, leaving 17 bases between them. Germline V gives CDR1 KGHDR, CDR2 SFDVKD. There are 14 residues in the CDR3. The CDR3 region is CATTPPGEGNEQFF. The DNA of the CDR3 is TGTGCCACCACCCCCCCAGGGGAGGGAAATGAGCAGTTCTTC.

The CDR3 sequence is CASSLGLGAGVYEQYF. The CDR3, as DNA: TGTGCCAGCAGCTTGGGACTTGGAGCGGGGGTCTACGAGCAGTACTTC. The chain links TRBV5-8 to TRBJ2-7; TRBD2 aligns across 8 bases. Germline-derived CDR1 and CDR2 are SGHTS and YDEGEE. Unmatched junction bases numbered 8, after V lost 0 bases and J lost 3 bases. The CDR3 has 16 amino acids.

Points on this clone: The sample contains more than one DNA sequence encoding this CDR3. J is TRBJ2-5 and V is TRBV18; TRBD2 matches 11 bases. The length of the CDR3 is 15 residues. Germline V lookup: CDR1 KGHSH, CDR2 LQKENI. V was pared by 1 base and J by 2 bases, with 0 bases of the junction left unmatched. The CDR3 reads CASSPLAGGQETQYF. For the CDR3, the DNA is TGTGCCAGCTCACCACTAGCGGGGGGGCAAGAGACCCAGTACTTC.

The chain carries TRBV5-1 and TRBJ1-2; D remains unclear. The ends were cut back, 5 bases at V and 0 bases at J, with 14 bases in the middle. This CDR3 spans 15 amino acids. Germline CDR1 is SGHRS and CDR2 is YFSETQ. DNA for the CDR3: TGCGCCAGCAGTTTAGACCCGGGGACTAACTATGGCTACACCTTC. Its protein product is CASSLDPGTNYGYTF.

The chain couples TRBV7-8 to TRBJ2-1, with a tentative D call TRBD1 (6 bases). Germline V CDR1 and CDR2: SGHVS, FQNEAQ. Trimming stripped 1 base from V and 7 bases from J, with 20 bases between. The length of the CDR3 is 17 residues. CDR3 sequence: CASSLGLGRGYRNEQFF. In DNA form, the CDR3 reads TGTGCCAGCAGCTTAGGGTTAGGCAGGGGATATAGGAATGAGCAGTTCTTC.

This clone came up a few times. The V call is TRBV19, the J call TRBJ1-5, with TRBD1 as a possible D gene (5 bases). Trimming shortened V by 7 bases and J by 6 bases, and 10 bases separated the two germline ends. CDR3 length: 12 amino acids. CDR1 and CDR2 (germline): LNHDA, SQIVND (reference sequence). DNA of the CDR3: TGTGCCAGTAATATCCAGGGTCAGCCCCAGCATTTT. Protein: CASNIQGQPQHF.

CDR3 nucleotide sequence: TGTGCCAGCAGCTTGTTGGCAGGAGGGGAGCTGTTTTTT. It yields the protein CASSLLAGGELFF. The rearrangement joins TRBV5-5 to TRBJ2-2; D not resolved. Trimming stripped 1 base from V and 8 bases from J, with 9 bases between. The CDR3 loop spans 13 amino acids. CDR1 SGHKS and CDR2 YYEKEE come from the germline V gene (reference sequence).